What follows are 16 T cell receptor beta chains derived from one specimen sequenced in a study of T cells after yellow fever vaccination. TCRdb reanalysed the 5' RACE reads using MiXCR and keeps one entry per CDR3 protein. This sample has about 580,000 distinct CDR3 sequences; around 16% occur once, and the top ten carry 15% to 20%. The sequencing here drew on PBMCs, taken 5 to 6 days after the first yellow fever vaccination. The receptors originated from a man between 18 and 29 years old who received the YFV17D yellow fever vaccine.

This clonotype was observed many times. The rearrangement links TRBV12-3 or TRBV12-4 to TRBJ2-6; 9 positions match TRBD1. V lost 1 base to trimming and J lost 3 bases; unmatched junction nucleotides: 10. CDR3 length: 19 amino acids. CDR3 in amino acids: CASSLVNNRGRRGANVLTF. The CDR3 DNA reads TGTGCCAGCAGTTTAGTGAACAACAGGGGGCGACGTGGGGCCAACGTCCTGACTTTC.

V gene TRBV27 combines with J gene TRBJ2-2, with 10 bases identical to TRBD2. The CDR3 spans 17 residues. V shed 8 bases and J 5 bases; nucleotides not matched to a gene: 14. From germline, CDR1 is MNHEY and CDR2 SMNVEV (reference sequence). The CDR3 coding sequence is TGTGCCAGCTCGACGCACCAGCGGGGGGGCTGGACCGGGGAGCTGTTTTTT. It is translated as CASSTHQRGGWTGELFF.

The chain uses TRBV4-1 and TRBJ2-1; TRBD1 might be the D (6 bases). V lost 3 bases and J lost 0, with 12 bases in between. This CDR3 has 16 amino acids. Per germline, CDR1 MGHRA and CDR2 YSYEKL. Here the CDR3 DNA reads TGCGCCAGCAGCCAGACACAGGGAAGCTCCTACAATGAGCAGTTCTTC. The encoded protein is CASSQTQGSSYNEQFF.

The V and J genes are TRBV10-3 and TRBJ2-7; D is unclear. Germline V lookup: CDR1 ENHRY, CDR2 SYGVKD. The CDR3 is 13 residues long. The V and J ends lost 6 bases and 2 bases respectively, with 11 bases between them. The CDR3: CAISPQRTYEQYF. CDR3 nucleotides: TGTGCCATCAGCCCACAGAGAACCTACGAGCAGTACTTC.

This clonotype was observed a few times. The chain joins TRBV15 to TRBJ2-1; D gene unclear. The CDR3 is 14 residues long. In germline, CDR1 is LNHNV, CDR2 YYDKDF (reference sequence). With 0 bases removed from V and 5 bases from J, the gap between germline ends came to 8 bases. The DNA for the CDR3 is TGTGCCACCAGCAGAGATTACACTAACAATGAGCAGTTCTTC. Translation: CATSRDYTNNEQFF.

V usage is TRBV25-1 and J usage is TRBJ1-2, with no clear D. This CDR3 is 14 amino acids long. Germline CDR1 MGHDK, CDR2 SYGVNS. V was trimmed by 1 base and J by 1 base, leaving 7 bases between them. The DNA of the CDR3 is TGTGCCAGCAGTGAATTTGGGTTTAACTATGGCTACACCTTC. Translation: CASSEFGFNYGYTF.

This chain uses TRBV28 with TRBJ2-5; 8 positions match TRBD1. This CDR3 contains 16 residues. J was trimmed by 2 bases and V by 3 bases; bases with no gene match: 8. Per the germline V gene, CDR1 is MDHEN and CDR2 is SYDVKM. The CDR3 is CASSFRWTGTQETQYF. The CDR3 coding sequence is TGTGCCAGCAGTTTTCGTTGGACAGGGACACAAGAGACCCAGTACTTC.

DNA of the CDR3: TGCAGTGCTAGACCCCCGGGGGCCCGGAACACTGAAGCTTTCTTT. It encodes CSARPPGARNTEAFF. V is TRBV20-1 and J is TRBJ1-1; a weak D match, TRBD1 (6 bases). V was trimmed by 2 bases and J by 1 base, leaving 14 bases between them. This CDR3 comprises 15 residues. Per the germline V gene, CDR1 is DFQATT and CDR2 is SNEGSKA (reference sequence).

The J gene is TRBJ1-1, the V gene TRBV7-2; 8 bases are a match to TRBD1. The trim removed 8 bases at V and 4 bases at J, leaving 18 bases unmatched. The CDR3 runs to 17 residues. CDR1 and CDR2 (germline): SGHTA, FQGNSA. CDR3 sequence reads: CASGSYRRTGRRTEAFF. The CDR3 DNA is TGTGCCAGCGGATCTTACCGTAGGACAGGGAGGCGCACTGAAGCTTTCTTT.

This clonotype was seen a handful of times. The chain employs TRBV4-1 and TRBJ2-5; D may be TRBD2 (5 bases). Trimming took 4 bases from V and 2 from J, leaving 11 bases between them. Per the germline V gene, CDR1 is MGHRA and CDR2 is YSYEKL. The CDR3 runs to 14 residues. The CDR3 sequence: CASSLLLGQETQYF. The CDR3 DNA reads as TGCGCCAGCAGCCTACTACTAGGGCAAGAGACCCAGTACTTC.

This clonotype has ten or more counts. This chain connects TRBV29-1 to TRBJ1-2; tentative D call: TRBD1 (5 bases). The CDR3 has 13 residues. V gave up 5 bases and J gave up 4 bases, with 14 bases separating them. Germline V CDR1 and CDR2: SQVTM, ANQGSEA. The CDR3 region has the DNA TGCAGCGTTTCTTCGGGACTGCGCTATGGCTACACCTTC. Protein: CSVSSGLRYGYTF.

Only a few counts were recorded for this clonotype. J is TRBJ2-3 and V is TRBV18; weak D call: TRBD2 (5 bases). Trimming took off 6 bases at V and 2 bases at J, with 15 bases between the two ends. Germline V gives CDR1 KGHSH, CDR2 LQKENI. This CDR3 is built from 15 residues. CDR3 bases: TGTGCCAGCTCCCATGACTGGCGGGCCACAGATACGCAGTATTTT. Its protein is CASSHDWRATDTQYF.

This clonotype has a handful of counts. In nucleotides, the CDR3 is TGTGCCAGCACCGAAAGAGGCTATGGCTACACCTTC. Translated, it gives CASTERGYGYTF. The chain carries TRBV12-3 or TRBV12-4 and TRBJ1-2; D not resolved. V dropped 7 bases and J dropped 4 bases, with 10 bases sitting between them. This CDR3 is built from 12 residues.

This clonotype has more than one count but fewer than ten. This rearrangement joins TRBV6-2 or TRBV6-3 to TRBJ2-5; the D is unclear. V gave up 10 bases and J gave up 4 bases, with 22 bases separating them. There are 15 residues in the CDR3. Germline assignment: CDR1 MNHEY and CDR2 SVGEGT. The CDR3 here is CATNTPTWMGETQYF. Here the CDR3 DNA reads TGTGCCACCAACACCCCCACGTGGATGGGAGAGACCCAGTACTTC.

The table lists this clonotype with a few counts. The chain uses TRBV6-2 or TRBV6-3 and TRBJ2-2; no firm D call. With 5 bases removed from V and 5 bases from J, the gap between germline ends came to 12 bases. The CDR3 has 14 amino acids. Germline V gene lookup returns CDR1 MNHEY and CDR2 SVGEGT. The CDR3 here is CASSTRDLTGELFF. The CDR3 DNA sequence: TGTGCCAGCAGTACCAGAGACCTGACCGGGGAGCTGTTTTTT.

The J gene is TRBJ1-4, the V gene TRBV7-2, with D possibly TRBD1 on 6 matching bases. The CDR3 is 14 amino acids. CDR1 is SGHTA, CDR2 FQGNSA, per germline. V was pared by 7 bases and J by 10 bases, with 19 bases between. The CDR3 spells CASTYFRGGGKLFF. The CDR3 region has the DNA TGTGCCAGCACCTACTTCAGGGGCGGAGGAAAACTGTTTTTT.